The 27 T cell receptor beta chains reported below all come from one sample, sequenced in a study of spatial heterogeneity in lung cancer. The time point denotes: sample taken at primary tumor resection. Extraction of whole RNA from tumor, nontumor lung or frozen PBMC preceded unsorted sequencing. TCRdb passed the 5' RACE reads through MiXCR, listing each CDR3 protein once. The table lists about 20,000 distinct CDR3 sequences, 19% of them singletons. Sample: PBMCs, taken at surgery. The receptor set was obtained from a male donor with early-stage non-small cell lung cancer.

This clonotype is categorized as medium-sized. The chain links TRBV6-1 to TRBJ1-2, with 8 bases matching TRBD1. Germline V gene sequence: CDR1 MNHNS, CDR2 SASEGT. Unmatched junction bases numbered 6, after V lost 8 bases and J lost 4 bases. CDR3 length: 13 residues. In nucleotides, the CDR3 is TGTGCCAGCGGGAGGACAGGGCTCTATGGCTACACCTTC. It is translated as CASGRTGLYGYTF.

This clonotype appeared many times. This chain uses TRBV7-6 with TRBJ2-3; no definite D call. Germline V lookup: CDR1 SGHVS, CDR2 FNYEAQ. The CDR3 runs 14 residues. V lost 5 bases and J 4 bases, leaving 13 bases between the germline ends. This chain's CDR3 is CASSPPGRSDTQYF. Here the CDR3 DNA reads TGTGCCAGCAGCCCTCCTGGGCGTTCAGATACGCAGTATTTT.

This clonotype showed up many times. The CDR3 nucleotides read TGTGCCAGCAGCTTAGGCCCTGGACTAGTCAGAGAGACCCAGTACTTC. This translates into CASSLGPGLVRETQYF. The chain couples TRBV7-2 to TRBJ2-5; 7 nucleotides line up with TRBD2. This CDR3 spans 16 amino acids. V was clipped by 1 base and J by 4 bases; unmatched bases: 9. Germline lookup yields CDR1 SGHTA and CDR2 FQGNSA.

Only a few counts were recorded for this clonotype. The chain employs TRBV7-9 and TRBJ2-7; D not certain. V was trimmed by 2 bases and J by 2 bases, leaving 10 bases between them. This CDR3 is 14 amino acids long. Germline assignment: CDR1 SEHNR and CDR2 FQNEAQ (reference sequence). The CDR3 nucleotides are TGTGCCAGCAGCTTATCGGATGTAACCTACGAGCAGTACTTC. Its protein product is CASSLSDVTYEQYF.

Many counts were recorded for this clonotype. The V gene is TRBV18, the J gene TRBJ2-3; 10 bases fit TRBD1. CDR1 and CDR2 from the germline V gene are KGHSH and LQKENI. This CDR3 has 18 residues. After removal of 3 bases from V and 2 bases from J, the junction contained 11 bases not matched to a gene. CDR3 in amino acids: CASSPYKTGTGVTDTQYF. CDR3 nucleotide sequence: TGTGCCAGCTCACCCTATAAGACCGGGACAGGGGTCACAGATACGCAGTATTTT.

The rearrangement uses TRBV19 and TRBJ1-1; D possibly corresponds to TRBD1 (5 bases). CDR1 and CDR2 (germline): LNHDA, SQIVND (reference sequence). With 8 bases removed from V and 3 bases from J, the gap between germline ends came to 13 bases. The CDR3 is 13 residues long. CDR3 sequence reads: CASGRQGYTEAFF. The CDR3, as DNA: TGTGCCAGTGGCCGGCAGGGCTACACTGAAGCTTTCTTT. Looking up the rest from reference TRBV19 and TRBJ1-1 gives the full variable domain: DGGITQSPKYLFRKEGQNVTLSCEQNLNHDAMYWYRQDPGQGLRLIYYSQIVNDFQKGDIAEGYSVSREKKESFPLTVTSAQKNPTAFYLCASGRQGYTEAFFGQGTRLTVV.

This clonotype was seen a handful of times. The chain has TRBV7-3 and TRBJ2-7; D not resolved. Germline V lookup: CDR1 SGHTA, CDR2 FQGTGA. This CDR3 has 15 amino acids. The germline V and J ends were trimmed by 4 bases and 4 bases, with 17 bases remaining between them. The chain's CDR3 is CASSSPWYPMYEQYF. DNA for the CDR3: TGTGCCAGCAGCTCCCCATGGTACCCGATGTACGAGCAGTACTTC.

The chain is built from TRBV29-1 and TRBJ2-3; TRBD2 matches 8 bases. Germline lookup yields CDR1 SQVTM and CDR2 ANQGSEA. The CDR3 runs 13 residues. V lost 8 bases and J lost 4; bases outside the gene matches: 8. The CDR3 is CSCGGPEADTQYF. The CDR3 DNA sequence: TGCAGCTGCGGGGGGCCAGAGGCAGATACGCAGTATTTT.

Points on this clonotype: Given a much more abundant clone one base away, this may be a read error. The genes are TRBV3-1 and TRBJ2-1, with TRBD2 identical over 7 bases. V was clipped by 3 bases and J by 9 bases; unmatched bases: 2. Per the germline V gene, CDR1 is LGHDT and CDR2 is YNNKEL (reference sequence). This CDR3 comprises 12 residues. DNA for the CDR3: TGTGCCAGCAGCCAGTCGGGGGGTGAGCAGTTCTTC. Translating it yields CASSQSGGEQFF.

This clonotype has more than one count but fewer than ten. The chain joins TRBV2 to TRBJ1-3, with no clear D. Germline V gene sequence: CDR1 SNHLY, CDR2 FYNNEI. V was clipped by 4 bases and J by 0 bases, with 7 bases between them. This CDR3 is 14 amino acids long. The CDR3 DNA reads TGTGCCAGCAGTGTAAAGAGCTCTGGAAACACCATATATTTT. It encodes CASSVKSSGNTIYF.

The V gene is TRBV5-1, the J gene TRBJ1-5, with TRBD1 matching 7 bases. Germline V lookup: CDR1 SGHRS, CDR2 YFSETQ. The CDR3 contains 13 residues. Losses at the gene ends were 4 bases for V and 5 bases for J; bases not matched to a gene: 3. The CDR3, as DNA: TGCGCCAGCAGCCCCGGGACAGATCAGCCCCAGCATTTT. Its protein product is CASSPGTDQPQHF.

The sample holds a few counts of this clonotype. The J gene is TRBJ2-1, the V gene TRBV27; 7 nucleotides align to TRBD2. Per germline, CDR1 MNHEY and CDR2 SMNVEV (reference sequence). CDR3 length: 13 residues. The V segment lost 4 bases and the J segment 4 bases; nucleotides outside the gene matches: 1. In DNA form, the CDR3 reads TGTGCCAGCAGTTCAGCGGGGTACAATGAGCAGTTCTTC. Translating it yields CASSSAGYNEQFF.

This clonotype came up many times. The chain is built from TRBV2 and TRBJ2-1; 7 positions match TRBD2. The CDR3 consists of 17 residues. The germline V gene has CDR1 SNHLY and CDR2 FYNNEI. V lost 3 bases to trimming and J lost 5 bases; unmatched junction nucleotides: 13. CDR3 region: CASSEGKASGPDNEQFF. CDR3 nucleotide sequence: TGTGCCAGCAGTGAGGGGAAGGCTAGCGGACCTGACAATGAGCAGTTCTTC.

This clonotype was seen many times. The chain carries TRBV5-1 and TRBJ1-3, with D uncertain. Germline lookup yields CDR1 SGHRS and CDR2 YFSETQ. The CDR3 contains 14 residues. The germline V and J ends were trimmed by 3 bases and 2 bases, with 9 bases remaining between them. Here the CDR3 DNA reads TGCGCCAGCAGCTCGGGAGGTACTGGAAACACCATATATTTT. Translation: CASSSGGTGNTIYF.

Relative to its sample, this clonotype is medium-sized. The genes are TRBV6-2 or TRBV6-3 and TRBJ2-1, with D possibly TRBD2 on 6 matching bases. Trimming shortened V by 3 bases and J by 4 bases, and 13 bases separated the two germline ends. The CDR3 is 15 amino acids. CDR1 is MNHEY and CDR2 is SVGEGT in the germline V gene. CDR3 coding DNA: TGTGCCAGCAGTTATTTGCGGGGTCCGTACAATGAGCAGTTCTTC. Translation: CASSYLRGPYNEQFF.

Judged by abundance, this clonotype is medium-sized. The CDR3 reads CASSMSAREGTEAFF. Written as DNA, the CDR3 is TGTGCCAGTAGTATGAGCGCCCGGGAAGGCACTGAAGCTTTCTTT. The genes are TRBV19 and TRBJ1-1; no reliable D call. Germline CDR1 LNHDA, CDR2 SQIVND (reference sequence). The V end lost 3 bases, the J end lost 4 bases, and 15 bases lay between the germline ends. This CDR3 has 15 amino acids.

This clonotype has more than one count but fewer than ten. The chain uses TRBV20-1 and TRBJ1-1; tentatively, D is TRBD1 (6 bases). Per the germline V gene, CDR1 is DFQATT and CDR2 is SNEGSKA (reference sequence). Trimming cost V 2 bases and J 4 bases, with 14 bases left between them. This CDR3 is built from 14 residues. CDR3 loop: CSARPAQGLTEAFF. The CDR3 DNA reads TGCAGTGCTAGACCGGCCCAGGGGCTCACTGAAGCTTTCTTT.

CDR3 nucleotides: TGCAGTGCTAGACGTAGCGGGGGAACTCAAGAGACCCAGTACTTC. This gives the protein CSARRSGGTQETQYF. J is TRBJ2-5 and V is TRBV20-1; 9 nucleotides align to TRBD2. Germline V gene lookup returns CDR1 DFQATT and CDR2 SNEGSKA (reference sequence). This CDR3 has 15 amino acids. The V and J ends lost 2 bases and 2 bases, in that order; junction bases with no gene match: 6.

This clonotype showed up many times. The V gene is TRBV6-1, the J gene TRBJ1-5, with D maybe TRBD1 (6 bases). V gave up 7 bases and J gave up 4 bases, with 14 bases separating them. The germline gives CDR1 MNHNS, CDR2 SASEGT. The CDR3 spans 14 residues. CDR3 coding DNA: TGTGCCAGCAAAGGGGGGCAATCTAATCAGCCCCAGCATTTT. This encodes CASKGGQSNQPQHF.

This clonotype has just a few counts. The V and J genes are TRBV2 and TRBJ2-7; tentatively, D is TRBD1 or TRBD2 (5 bases each). The V gene's germline CDR1 is SNHLY and CDR2 FYNNEI. Trimming pared 8 bases from V and 2 bases from J, leaving 10 bases between. This CDR3 region has 12 residues. CDR3 nucleotides: TGTGCCAGCGGGGGAGTACCCTACGAGCAGTACTTC. Translation gives CASGGVPYEQYF.

V and J are TRBV29-1 and TRBJ2-1, with D perhaps matching TRBD2 (6 bases). The CDR3 totals 13 residues. V lost 5 bases and J lost 5, with 13 bases in between. Germline V gene lookup returns CDR1 SQVTM and CDR2 ANQGSEA. CDR3 region: CSVLGGVDNEQFF. The CDR3 DNA follows: TGCAGCGTTTTGGGCGGGGTCGACAATGAGCAGTTCTTC.

This chain links TRBV5-1 with TRBJ1-2; the match to TRBD1 covers 8 bases. The length of the CDR3 is 14 residues. Germline values: CDR1 SGHRS, CDR2 YFSETQ. V gave up 2 bases and J gave up 4 bases; unmatched junction bases: 4. The CDR3 DNA reads TGCGCCAGCAGCTTCCAGGGGGCCGGCTATGGCTACACCTTC. It encodes CASSFQGAGYGYTF. Based on the CDR3 plus reference TRBV5-1 and TRBJ1-2, the full variable domain is KAGVTQTPRYLIKTRGQQVTLSCSPISGHRSVSWYQQTPGQGLQFLFEYFSETQRNKGNFPGRFSGRQFSNSRSEMNVSTLELGDSALYLCASSFQGAGYGYTFGSGTRLTVV.

This clonotype was seen ten or more times. J is TRBJ1-2 and V is TRBV11-1; unclear D gene. The CDR3 extends over 14 amino acids. The germline V and J ends were trimmed by 2 bases and 0 bases, with 7 bases remaining between them. Germline V lookup: CDR1 SGHAT, CDR2 FQDESV (reference sequence). Here the CDR3 reads CASSLNRPNYGYTF. The CDR3 DNA is TGTGCCAGCAGCTTAAATAGGCCTAACTATGGCTACACCTTC.

This clonotype was counted many times. V usage is TRBV19 and J usage is TRBJ2-1; 10 bases are shared with TRBD1. Germline assignment: CDR1 LNHDA and CDR2 SQIVND (reference sequence). Losses at the gene ends were 3 bases for V and 7 bases for J; bases not matched to a gene: 6. The length of the CDR3 is 15 residues. The CDR3 bases are TGTGCCAGTAGTATGGACAGGGGGATCGGAAATGAGCAGTTCTTC. Protein product: CASSMDRGIGNEQFF.

This clonotype has a handful of counts. V gene TRBV10-2 combines with J gene TRBJ2-7, with 8 bases lining up with TRBD1. Germline V CDR1 and CDR2: WSHSY, SAAADI. The CDR3 loop spans 13 amino acids. V was pared by 9 bases and J by 7 bases, with 11 bases of the junction left unmatched. CDR3: CARAQGAFAEQYF. Written as DNA, the CDR3 is TGCGCCAGGGCCCAGGGGGCCTTTGCTGAGCAGTACTTC.

By share, this clonotype ranks as medium-sized. V usage is TRBV7-9 and J usage is TRBJ2-7; D is ambiguous. This CDR3 region has 12 residues. Germline V lookup: CDR1 SEHNR, CDR2 FQNEAQ (reference sequence). Trimming shortened V by 5 bases and J by 0 bases, and 5 bases separated the two germline ends. Here the CDR3 DNA reads TGTGCCAGCAGCAGAGTCTCCTACGAGCAGTACTTC. As protein: CASSRVSYEQYF.

This clonotype has just one count. A much larger clone differs from this one at a single base, so this may be a read error. The J gene is TRBJ2-1, the V gene TRBV6-5, with a weak D call TRBD2 (6 bases). The germline CDR1 and CDR2 sequences are MNHEY and SVGAGI. The CDR3 runs to 15 residues. Trimming shortened V by 6 bases and J by 4 bases, and 16 bases separated the two germline ends. CDR3 amino acids: CASRLAACVYNEQFF. Here the CDR3 DNA reads TGTGCCAGCAGACTAGCCGCTTGCGTTTACAATGAGCAGTTCTTC.